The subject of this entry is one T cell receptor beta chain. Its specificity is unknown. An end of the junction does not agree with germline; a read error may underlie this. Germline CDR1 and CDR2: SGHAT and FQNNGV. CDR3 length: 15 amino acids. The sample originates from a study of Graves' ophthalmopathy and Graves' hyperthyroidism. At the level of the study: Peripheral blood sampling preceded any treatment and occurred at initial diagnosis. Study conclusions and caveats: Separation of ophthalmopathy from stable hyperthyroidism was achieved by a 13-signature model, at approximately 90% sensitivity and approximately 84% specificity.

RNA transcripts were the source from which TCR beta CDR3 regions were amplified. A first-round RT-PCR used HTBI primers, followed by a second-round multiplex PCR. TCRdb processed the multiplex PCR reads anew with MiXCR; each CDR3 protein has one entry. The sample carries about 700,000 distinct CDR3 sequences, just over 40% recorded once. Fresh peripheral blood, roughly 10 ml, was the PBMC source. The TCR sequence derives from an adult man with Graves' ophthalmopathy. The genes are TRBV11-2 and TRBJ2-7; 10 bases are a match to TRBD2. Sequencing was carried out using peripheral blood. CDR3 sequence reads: CASSLAGGGPYEQYF. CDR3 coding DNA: TGTGCCAGCAGTTTAGCGGGAGGAGGTCCCTACGAGCAGTACTTC.